This T cell receptor beta chain was obtained from a study of immune characterization of retroperitoneal liposarcoma. This CDR3 is 16 amino acids long. Germline lookup yields CDR1 MNHEY and CDR2 SMNVEV (reference sequence). TCRdb redid the calling of the PCR reads with MiXCR, one entry per CDR3 protein. Of around 2,200 distinct CDR3 sequences in the sample, 35% to 50% were seen once. The sequenced material came from tumor tissue. The V and J genes are TRBV27 and TRBJ2-5; 12 nucleotides align to TRBD2. The J call could be wrong; TRBJ2-1 is a better fit for the DNA end. The clonotype comes from a male donor with retroperitoneal liposarcoma. CDR3 amino acids: CASTKLLAGGTNEQFF. CDR3 nucleotides: TGTGCCAGCACCAAATTGCTAGCGGGAGGGACTAATGAGCAGTTCTTC.